Presented here are 2 T cell receptor beta chains from one specimen sequenced in a study of blood T cell repertoires in COVID-19. This table comes from immunoSEQ multiplex PCR, and its TCRdb copy is limited to in-frame clones, with some not included. Of roughly 300,000 clones in the sample, around 85% were seen once. The sequencing input was PBMCs or T cells enriched from blood (not recorded which). The source is a woman aged 50 to 65 who had recovered from COVID-19.

This sequence joins TRBV5-6 and TRBJ2-4, with D tentatively TRBD1 (5 bases). CDR1 and CDR2 (germline): SGHDT, YYEEEE. This CDR3 spans 14 amino acids. V was trimmed by 3 bases and J by 7 bases, leaving 14 bases between them. Here the CDR3 DNA reads TGTGCCAGCAGCTGGGGCTTCACGAGGAACATTCAGTACTTC. Protein: CASSWGFTRNIQYF.

CDR3 sequence: CASRGQGNSPLHF. The CDR3 DNA reads as TGTGCCAGCAGAGGCCAGGGCAATTCACCCCTCCACTTT. This chain links TRBV28 with TRBJ1-6; the D gene is possibly TRBD1 (5 bases). Germline-derived CDR1 and CDR2 are MDHEN and SYDVKM. The V end was cut by 6 bases, the J end by 7 bases, with 10 bases between. The CDR3 totals 13 residues.